The clone carrying this TCR beta chain was counted between two and nine times. The CDR3 is 18 amino acids. Per germline, CDR1 MDHEN and CDR2 SYDVKM. V shed 3 bases, J shed 0 bases, and the junction held 13 bases outside the gene matches. This specimen comes from a study of glioma-infiltrating T cells. TCR alpha and beta CDR3 regions were amplified from RNA using iRepertoire nested multiplex PCR. TCRdb analysed the multiplex PCR reads with MiXCR anew, one entry per CDR3 protein. In the table there are about 400,000 distinct CDR3 sequences, roughly two fifths of which are singletons. The rearrangement joins TRBV28 to TRBJ1-2; 7 bases match TRBD1. The TCR originated in a human donor with low-grade glioma or glioblastoma, undergoing nonglioma brain surgery, or in good health (not recorded which). Source material: glioma tissue, nonneoplastic brain tissue, or PBMCs (not recorded which). CDR3 residues: CASSLHDRVGRANYGYTF. As DNA, the CDR3 is TGTGCCAGCAGTTTGCACGACAGGGTCGGTAGGGCTAACTATGGCTACACCTTC.